The 7 T cell receptor beta chains given below trace back to one sample, sequenced in a study of cytomegalovirus exposure and HLA in healthy donors. Primers for the PCR totalled 60 Vbeta and 13 Jbeta. Libraries were prepared by immunoSEQ multiplex PCR; TCRdb keeps only in-frame clonotypes and omits some of them. The sample totals about 200,000 clones. Sequencing was carried out using PBMCs. The receptors come from a man under 40 in good health and CMV-seronegative.

The V call is TRBV27, the J call TRBJ2-1; TRBD2 aligns across 10 bases. Germline assignment: CDR1 MNHEY and CDR2 SMNVEV (reference sequence). V trimming: 3 bases; J trimming: 9 bases; junction bases outside the gene matches: 14. The CDR3 covers 17 residues. This CDR3 reads CASSFERGGTRRSEQFF. The CDR3 DNA is TGTGCCAGCAGTTTCGAGCGGGGGGGAACTAGGCGCAGTGAGCAGTTCTTC.

The V call is TRBV7-2, the J call TRBJ2-7; 7 nucleotides line up with TRBD2. Germline assignment: CDR1 SGHTA and CDR2 FQGNSA. Germline trimming cut 5 bases from V and 0 bases from J; bases unmatched to any gene: 7. The CDR3 length is 15 residues. The CDR3 region has the DNA TGTGCCAGCAGCCGCGGGGGAATTAGCTCCTACGAGCAGTACTTC. Translating gives CASSRGGISSYEQYF.

CDR3 protein: CASSRGQGAYNEQFF. Here the CDR3 DNA reads TGTGCCAGCAGCAGGGGACAGGGGGCCTACAATGAGCAGTTCTTC. The chain has TRBV7-3 and TRBJ2-1, with 11 positions matching TRBD1. The CDR3 sequence is 15 residues long. Germline V CDR1 and CDR2: SGHTA, FQGTGA. J was trimmed by 2 bases and V by 5 bases; bases with no gene match: 2.

The genes are TRBV11-3 and TRBJ2-5, with TRBD1 matching 8 bases. Germline CDR1 reads SGHNT; CDR2 reads YENEEA. CDR3 length: 15 residues. V lost 3 bases, J lost 5 bases, and 8 bases stayed unmatched. The CDR3 nucleotides read TGTGCCAGCAGCTTTGGGCAGGGGGCTGTGGAGACCCAGTACTTC. Its translation: CASSFGQGAVETQYF.

The J gene is TRBJ2-1, the V gene TRBV9; 8 bases fit TRBD2. This CDR3 is built from 16 residues. Germline V CDR1 and CDR2: SGDLS, YYNGEE. Trimming removed 1 base from V and 3 bases from J; junction bases left unmatched: 6. The CDR3 nucleotides are TGTGCCAGCAGCGTAAGGGCGGGAGGCGTCTACAATGAGCAGTTCTTC. The encoded protein is CASSVRAGGVYNEQFF.

The rearrangement uses TRBV11-1 and TRBJ2-1; 7 bases fit TRBD1. V was clipped by 4 bases and J by 3 bases; unmatched bases: 6. This CDR3 comprises 15 residues. Germline assignment: CDR1 SGHAT and CDR2 FQDESV (reference sequence). CDR3: CASSYQGEGYNEQFF. CDR3 nucleotides: TGTGCCAGCAGCTATCAGGGGGAAGGCTACAATGAGCAGTTCTTC.

The chain couples TRBV19 to TRBJ1-4; TRBD1 aligns across 10 bases. V lost 5 bases, J lost 2 bases, and 2 bases stayed unmatched. CDR3 length: 15 amino acids. Per the germline V gene, CDR1 is LNHDA and CDR2 is SQIVND (reference sequence). The CDR3 DNA is TGTGCCAGTAGTCCGGACAGGGGGACTAATGAAAAACTGTTTTTT. It codes for CASSPDRGTNEKLFF.